The 28 T cell receptor beta chains in this list originate from one sample, sequenced in a study of T-cell memory formation after mild COVID-19. A single record per CDR3 protein comes from TCRdb applying MiXCR to the 5' RACE reads. The data hold over 150,000 distinct CDR3 sequences, with 10% to 15% observed a single time. Sequencing input: PBMCs or a T cell subset sorted from them (not recorded which). All receptors come from a man younger than 35 who had mild COVID-19 (a few samples of this study predate the infection). Cell type and time point are not known.

This clonotype has a handful of counts. The V call is TRBV20-1, the J call TRBJ2-5, with D possibly matching TRBD2 (5 bases). The CDR3 runs 14 residues. The V gene lost 5 bases and the J gene lost 2 bases, with 15 bases spanning the gap. Germline V CDR1 and CDR2: DFQATT, SNEGSKA (reference sequence). This CDR3 is CSAEPGTIQETQYF. DNA for the CDR3: TGCAGTGCTGAACCGGGAACGATTCAAGAGACCCAGTACTTC.

This rearrangement joins TRBV20-1 to TRBJ2-5, with a weak D call TRBD1 (5 bases). The CDR3 totals 12 residues. Trimming stripped 2 bases from V and 4 bases from J, with 8 bases between. Per germline, CDR1 DFQATT and CDR2 SNEGSKA (reference sequence). The CDR3 protein is CSARQGRETQYF. Here the CDR3 DNA reads TGCAGTGCTAGACAGGGTCGAGAGACCCAGTACTTC.

This clonotype was observed a handful of times. The chain recombines TRBV5-1 with TRBJ1-2; weak D call: TRBD1 (5 bases). CDR3 length: 13 residues. The V end lost 4 bases, the J end lost 2 bases, and 9 bases lay between the germline ends. Germline CDR1 is SGHRS and CDR2 is YFSETQ. The CDR3 spells CASSRDSNYGYTF. In DNA, the CDR3 is TGCGCCAGCAGCCGTGACAGCAACTATGGCTACACCTTC.

This clonotype was picked up a small number of times. The rearrangement uses TRBV7-2 and TRBJ1-5; D call uncertain. In germline, CDR1 is SGHTA, CDR2 FQGNSA. Between the trimmed V and J ends, which lost 1 base and 3 bases, there was a span of 10 bases. The CDR3 consists of 15 residues. In DNA form, the CDR3 reads TGTGCCAGCAGCTTAGACGCACAGAACAATCAGCCCCAGCATTTT. Translating it yields CASSLDAQNNQPQHF.

This rearrangement joins TRBV18 to TRBJ2-7, with a weak D call TRBD1 (6 bases). Deletions cut 2 bases from V and 2 bases from J, with 19 bases between. Germline CDR1 and CDR2: KGHSH and LQKENI. The CDR3 consists of 17 residues. In DNA, the CDR3 is TGTGCCAGCTCACCAATAGGTACCGACAGGAATACCTACGAGCAGTACGTC. Encoded protein: CASSPIGTDRNTYEQYV.

This clonotype occurred many times. The chain is built from TRBV3-1 and TRBJ2-5; D is possibly TRBD2 (6 bases). Trimming shortened V by 4 bases and J by 2 bases, and 8 bases separated the two germline ends. Germline V gene sequence: CDR1 LGHDT, CDR2 YNNKEL (reference sequence). The CDR3 extends over 13 amino acids. In DNA, the CDR3 is TGTGCCAGCAGCCCGACTAGACAAGAGACCCAGTACTTC. It encodes CASSPTRQETQYF.

This chain joins TRBV28 and TRBJ2-3; the D gene is possibly TRBD2 (5 bases). Trimming cost V 6 bases and J 7 bases, with 11 bases left between them. Germline CDR1 reads MDHEN; CDR2 reads SYDVKM. CDR3 length: 12 residues. Here the CDR3 DNA reads TGTGCCAGCAGCTTACGGGGAAATACGCAGTATTTT. Translating gives CASSLRGNTQYF.

The sample holds a few counts of this clonotype. The chain is built from TRBV6-5 and TRBJ2-1; 9 bases are shared with TRBD1. CDR3 size: 15 residues. CDR1 MNHEY and CDR2 SVGAGI come from the germline V gene. The trim removed 4 bases at V and 10 bases at J, leaving 11 bases unmatched. CDR3 in DNA: TGTGCCAGCAGTTCCGGACAGGGGCTAGGTGTAGAGCAGTTCTTC. Encoded protein: CASSSGQGLGVEQFF.

The chain recombines TRBV5-1 with TRBJ2-5, with a tentative D call TRBD2 (6 bases). The CDR3 runs 14 residues. The V and J ends lost 3 bases and 2 bases respectively, with 11 bases between them. Germline CDR1 SGHRS, CDR2 YFSETQ. The CDR3 loop reads CASSYGTVQETQYF. CDR3 DNA sequence: TGCGCCAGCAGCTACGGGACTGTTCAAGAGACCCAGTACTTC.

This clonotype was seen only a few times. The rearrangement joins TRBV5-6 to TRBJ2-1; no clear D. Trimming removed 0 bases at V and 0 bases at J, with 10 bases between. CDR1 SGHDT and CDR2 YYEEEE come from the germline V gene. CDR3 length: 16 residues. The CDR3 is CASSLVPDSSYNEQFF. The CDR3 nucleotides are TGTGCCAGCAGCTTGGTTCCCGACTCCTCCTACAATGAGCAGTTCTTC.

The genes are TRBV5-1 and TRBJ2-3; 10 bases fit TRBD2. The CDR3 loop spans 15 amino acids. In germline, CDR1 is SGHRS, CDR2 YFSETQ. The V segment lost 3 bases and the J segment 8 bases; nucleotides outside the gene matches: 9. CDR3 bases: TGCGCCAGCAGCTCTAGCGGGGGTTCCATTCTTACGCAGTATTTT. As protein: CASSSSGGSILTQYF.

This chain links TRBV29-1 with TRBJ2-7, with unresolved D. There are 11 residues in the CDR3. V was shortened by 3 bases and J by 5 bases, with 8 bases between the two germline ends. From germline, CDR1 is SQVTM and CDR2 ANQGSEA. The CDR3 is CSVDDVNEQYF. CDR3 coding DNA: TGCAGCGTTGACGATGTCAACGAGCAGTACTTC.

The CDR3 nucleotides are TGCAGCGCCGAGGGGGCAGGGAATGAGCAGTTCTTC. This sequence encodes CSAEGAGNEQFF. The chain recombines TRBV29-1 with TRBJ2-1, with 7 bases that match TRBD1. V trimming: 7 bases; J trimming: 7 bases; junction bases outside the gene matches: 7. The V gene's germline CDR1 is SQVTM and CDR2 ANQGSEA. This CDR3 contains 12 residues.

The chain joins TRBV2 to TRBJ1-5, with D possibly TRBD1 on 5 matching bases. CDR3 size: 14 residues. Trimming removed 7 bases at V and 2 bases at J, with 12 bases between. Looked up from germline, CDR1 is SNHLY and CDR2 is FYNNEI. This chain's CDR3 is CASTGAVGNQPQHF. The CDR3 nucleotides read TGTGCCAGCACCGGGGCGGTGGGCAATCAGCCCCAGCATTTT.

The gene calls are TRBV25-1 and TRBJ1-4; TRBD1 is a possible D gene (5 bases). Germline lookup yields CDR1 MGHDK and CDR2 SYGVNS. V lost 2 bases, J lost 7 bases, and 5 bases lay in between. This CDR3 region has 12 residues. Here the CDR3 DNA reads TGTGCCAGCAGTGAACAGGGTGAAAAACTGTTTTTT. Its protein is CASSEQGEKLFF.

This clonotype has a handful of counts. The genes are TRBV9 and TRBJ1-2, with 7 bases fitting TRBD1. The germline V gene has CDR1 SGDLS and CDR2 YYNGEE. This CDR3 spans 14 amino acids. V lost 3 bases, J lost 8 bases, and 10 bases stayed unmatched. CDR3 nucleotide sequence: TGTGCCAGCAGCGGGAACGACAGGGCTGGAGGCTACACCTTC. Its protein product is CASSGNDRAGGYTF.

The count of this clonotype is one. The chain couples TRBV6-6 to TRBJ2-3; D tentatively reads TRBD1 or TRBD2 (6 bases each). The CDR3 consists of 14 residues. Germline lookup yields CDR1 MNHNY and CDR2 SVGAGI (reference sequence). V gave up 2 bases and J gave up 4 bases, with 10 bases separating them. The CDR3 DNA reads TGTGCCAGCAGTTACCAACGGGGGCCAGATACGCAGTATTTT. Translated, it gives CASSYQRGPDTQYF.

The J gene is TRBJ2-5, the V gene TRBV3-1; the D call may be TRBD1 or TRBD2 (5 bases each). The CDR3 runs to 15 residues. CDR1 and CDR2 from the germline V gene are LGHDT and YNNKEL (reference sequence). V lost 4 bases to trimming and J lost 3 bases, with 15 bases between them. This CDR3 is CASSPYSGAEETQYF. The CDR3 nucleotides read TGTGCCAGCAGCCCATACTCCGGGGCCGAAGAGACCCAGTACTTC.

The V gene is TRBV12-3 or TRBV12-4, the J gene TRBJ2-5, with D unclear. Trimming removed 2 bases from V and 9 bases from J, with 4 bases in between. This CDR3 spans 10 amino acids. CDR3 loop: CASSLISQYF. In nucleotides, the CDR3 is TGTGCCAGCAGTTTAATTTCCCAGTACTTC.

This clonotype turned up a few times. The chain has TRBV10-3 and TRBJ1-1, with TRBD1 identical over 7 bases. The CDR3 sequence is 16 residues long. V lost 6 bases, J lost 2 bases, and 12 bases stayed unmatched. The germline V gene has CDR1 ENHRY and CDR2 SYGVKD. CDR3 DNA sequence: TGTGCCATCAGATTTCAAACCGGGACAGCCAACACTGAAGCTTTCTTT. Its translation: CAIRFQTGTANTEAFF.

The CDR3 coding sequence is TGTGCCAGCAGTTACCCGGGGACAGGGGGCTTCACCGAGCAGTACTTC. This sequence encodes CASSYPGTGGFTEQYF. The V gene is TRBV6-6, the J gene TRBJ2-7, with 12 bases identical to TRBD1. Losses at the gene ends were 2 bases for V and 6 bases for J; bases not matched to a gene: 8. The CDR3 totals 16 residues. Germline CDR1 and CDR2: MNHNY and SVGAGI (reference sequence).

This clonotype was seen ten or more times. The chain links TRBV28 to TRBJ2-7; 7 bases fit TRBD1. Germline-derived CDR1 and CDR2 are MDHEN and SYDVKM. The CDR3 spans 13 residues. After removal of 6 bases from V and 2 bases from J, the junction contained 4 bases not matched to a gene. The CDR3 DNA follows: TGTGCCAGCAGCCCGGGACAGACCTACGAGCAGTACTTC. This encodes CASSPGQTYEQYF.

This chain links TRBV28 with TRBJ2-7; D is undetermined. V dropped 4 bases and J dropped 5 bases, with 21 bases sitting between them. The CDR3 length is 16 residues. Germline values: CDR1 MDHEN, CDR2 SYDVKM. The CDR3 loop reads CASSSFDTSHGDEQYV. CDR3 sequence (DNA): TGTGCCAGCAGTTCCTTCGACACTTCACATGGGGACGAGCAGTACGTC.

This chain joins TRBV7-2 and TRBJ2-3, with D tentatively TRBD1 (6 bases). Germline lookup yields CDR1 SGHTA and CDR2 FQGNSA. The CDR3 totals 15 residues. V was cut by 5 bases and J by 0 bases, with 12 bases left in between. CDR3 region: CASSPAGQSTDTQYF. In nucleotides, the CDR3 is TGTGCCAGCAGCCCAGCCGGACAGAGCACAGATACGCAGTATTTT. Full variable domain (remainder filled in from reference TRBV7-2 and TRBJ2-3): GAGVSQSPSNKVTEKGKDVELRCDPISGHTALYWYRQSLGQGLEFLIYFQGNSAPDKSGLPSDRFSAERTGGSVSTLTIQRTQQEDSAVYLCASSPAGQSTDTQYFGPGTRLTVL.

The rearrangement links TRBV4-1 to TRBJ1-1, with TRBD1 as a possible D gene (5 bases). Germline V gives CDR1 MGHRA, CDR2 YSYEKL. The V and J ends lost 11 bases and 5 bases respectively, with 21 bases between them. The CDR3 runs to 14 residues. CDR3 amino acids: CASSGILRATEAFF. CDR3 nucleotides: TGCGCCTCCTCAGGGATCCTAAGGGCGACTGAAGCTTTCTTT.

This clonotype turned up a few times. This sequence joins TRBV21-1 and TRBJ1-6; TRBD1 is taken as the D call from the table, unchecked against the DNA. TRBV21-1 is noted as a pseudogene. The CDR3 runs 14 residues. The CDR3 nucleotides are TGTGCCAGCAGCCCGGACAGGGGGCAGTCACCCCTCCACTTT. Translating it yields CASSPDRGQSPLHF.

The V gene is TRBV6-5, the J gene TRBJ1-3; 9 bases line up with TRBD1. The CDR3 has 13 residues. Germline CDR1 and CDR2: MNHEY and SVGAGI. Unmatched junction bases numbered 6, after V lost 6 bases and J lost 9 bases. CDR3 loop: CASSFGQGLTIYF. CDR3 sequence (DNA): TGTGCCAGCAGCTTTGGACAGGGGCTCACCATATATTTT.

This clonotype was seen a few times. This chain joins TRBV20-1 and TRBJ2-3, with a possible D match to TRBD2 (5 bases). There are 12 residues in the CDR3. The V end was cut by 8 bases, the J end by 4 bases, with 13 bases between. Germline V gene lookup returns CDR1 DFQATT and CDR2 SNEGSKA (reference sequence). The DNA for the CDR3 is TGCAGTACCCGAGCGGCGTCAGATACGCAGTATTTT. This translates into CSTRAASDTQYF.